The 13 T cell receptor beta chains given below trace back to one sample, sequenced in a study of glioma-infiltrating T cells after dendritic cell vaccination. TCRdb's copy holds only in-frame clones and misses some; the assay was immunoSEQ multiplex PCR. Of about 92,000 clones listed, around 84% are singletons. The sample was blood, taken before dendritic cell vaccination. All receptors derive from a human donor with glioblastoma.

The CDR3 loop reads CASSIWGQGSDTQYF. CDR3 DNA: TGTGCCAGTAGTATTTGGGGGCAGGGTTCAGATACGCAGTATTTT. This rearrangement joins TRBV19 to TRBJ2-3, with a tentative D call TRBD1 (6 bases). Per the germline V gene, CDR1 is LNHDA and CDR2 is SQIVND (reference sequence). CDR3 length: 15 residues. V shed 3 bases and J shed 4 bases, with 14 bases lying between them.

CDR3 in amino acids: CASSIWPERNSPLHF. The CDR3 nucleotides read TGTGCCAGTAGTATCTGGCCAGAGAGGAATTCACCCCTCCACTTT. This chain joins TRBV19 and TRBJ1-6; no clear D. CDR1 is LNHDA and CDR2 is SQIVND in the germline V gene (reference sequence). This CDR3 comprises 15 residues. V was pared by 3 bases and J by 7 bases, with 13 bases between.

This clone turned up a few times. The rearrangement joins TRBV25-1 to TRBJ2-7; 7 nucleotides agree with TRBD1. This CDR3 region has 14 residues. The J segment lost 0 bases and the V segment lost 7 bases, leaving 6 bases of the junction unmatched. Germline V gene data show CDR1 as MGHDK and CDR2 as SYGVNS. The CDR3 reads CASTQTGYSYEQYF. The CDR3 nucleotides read TGTGCCAGCACCCAGACAGGGTACTCCTACGAGCAGTACTTC.

The genes are TRBV7-2 and TRBJ1-2, with TRBD1 identical over 10 bases. The CDR3 has 14 residues. From germline, CDR1 is SGHTA and CDR2 FQGNSA. Germline trimming cut 6 bases from V and 9 bases from J; bases unmatched to any gene: 10. The CDR3 DNA reads as TGTGCCAGCAGAAAGGACAGGGGGAGCATCAGCTACACCTTC. Its translation: CASRKDRGSISYTF.

About this clone itself: Different DNA sequences within this sample yield the same CDR3. The gene calls are TRBV2 and TRBJ2-5, with TRBD1 identical over 8 bases. The CDR3 has 14 amino acids. CDR1 and CDR2 (germline): SNHLY, FYNNEI. The trim removed 5 bases at V and 0 bases at J, leaving 2 bases unmatched. For the CDR3, the DNA is TGTGCCAGCAGTCGGGACAGGAACCAAGAGACCCAGTACTTC. Its protein product is CASSRDRNQETQYF.

This sequence joins TRBV5-1 and TRBJ1-2; D perhaps matches TRBD1 (5 bases). CDR3 length: 14 residues. The V end was cut by 4 bases, the J end by 2 bases, with 12 bases between. The germline gives CDR1 SGHRS, CDR2 YFSETQ. DNA for the CDR3: TGCGCCAGCAGCCCCCAGACAGCCAACTATGGCTACACCTTC. Residues: CASSPQTANYGYTF. The full variable domain, completed using reference TRBV5-1 and TRBJ1-2, is KAGVTQTPRYLIKTRGQQVTLSCSPISGHRSVSWYQQTPGQGLQFLFEYFSETQRNKGNFPGRFSGRQFSNSRSEMNVSTLELGDSALYLCASSPQTANYGYTFGSGTRLTVV.

This rearrangement joins TRBV2 to TRBJ2-3, with 7 bases that match TRBD1. The CDR3 consists of 13 residues. Germline lookup yields CDR1 SNHLY and CDR2 FYNNEI. Losses at the gene ends were 6 bases for V and 3 bases for J; bases not matched to a gene: 3. The CDR3 DNA follows: TGTGCCAGCAGGACAGGGTGGACAGATACGCAGTATTTT. It encodes CASRTGWTDTQYF.

The genes are TRBV9 and TRBJ2-2; the D gene is possibly TRBD1 (6 bases). V was shortened by 7 bases and J by 1 base, with 11 bases between the two germline ends. Germline V lookup: CDR1 SGDLS, CDR2 YYNGEE. The CDR3 has 14 amino acids. CDR3 in amino acids: CASGTQENTGELFF. CDR3 coding DNA: TGTGCCAGCGGGACACAAGAGAACACCGGGGAGCTGTTTTTT.

The chain uses TRBV7-2 and TRBJ2-7; D not certain. Trimming took 6 bases from V and 9 from J, leaving 12 bases between them. The CDR3 has 11 residues. Germline V CDR1 and CDR2: SGHTA, FQGNSA. CDR3 sequence: CASSSYWRQYF. Written as DNA, the CDR3 is TGTGCCAGCAGTTCCTATTGGAGGCAGTACTTC.

The chain couples TRBV6-4 to TRBJ2-1; 7 bases align to TRBD1. Per germline, CDR1 MRHNA and CDR2 SNTAGT. V trimming: 5 bases; J trimming: 10 bases; junction bases outside the gene matches: 14. CDR3 size: 15 residues. The CDR3 DNA is TGTGCCAGCAGTCCCCAGGGACAGAGGATGGCCGAGCAGTTCTTC. It is translated as CASSPQGQRMAEQFF.

The chain links TRBV13 to TRBJ2-7, with a tentative D call TRBD2 (6 bases). Germline V gene data show CDR1 as PRHDT and CDR2 as FYEKMQ (reference sequence). The CDR3 loop spans 13 amino acids. The ends were cut back, 5 bases at V and 10 bases at J, with 18 bases in the middle. In DNA form, the CDR3 reads TGTGCCAGCAGCCGGGGACTTGACGCTTCCCAGTACTTC. Translated: CASSRGLDASQYF.

This clone was detected only once. The V gene is TRBV6-6, the J gene TRBJ1-5; D possibly corresponds to TRBD1 (5 bases). The V gene's germline CDR1 is MNHNY and CDR2 SVGAGI (reference sequence). This CDR3 contains 15 residues. The V gene lost 0 bases and the J gene lost 5 bases, with 11 bases spanning the gap. The CDR3 spells CASSYSLTVYQPQHF. The CDR3 DNA is TGTGCCAGCAGTTACTCCCTGACAGTTTATCAGCCCCAGCATTTT.

This chain joins TRBV7-6 and TRBJ1-2; 10 nucleotides match TRBD1. The CDR3 covers 13 residues. The J segment lost 7 bases and the V segment lost 5 bases, leaving 4 bases of the junction unmatched. Germline CDR1 is SGHVS and CDR2 is FNYEAQ. CDR3 residues: CASSKTGGSGYTF. The CDR3 bases are TGTGCCAGCAGCAAGACAGGGGGCAGTGGCTACACCTTC.